This entry lists 10 T cell receptor beta chains sequenced from one sample in a study of vaccination and CD4 T cells after COVID-19. For these TCRs, the target antigens are not known. The Oncomine TCR Beta short-read assay was what sequenced the DNA obtained from cultured CD4+ T cells. One entry per CDR3 protein results from TCRdb running MiXCR on the PCR reads. The sample contains thousands of distinct CDR3 sequences, around 23% of which appear only once. As for treatment: approximately 9-day PBMC culture with coronavirus spike peptide pools or control peptides (ViraFEST assay). The specimen was cultured CD4+ T cells from blood. These receptors were collected from a human donor with COVID-19.

In this sample, this clonotype is medium-sized. This chain uses TRBV30 with TRBJ1-5; TRBD1 matches at 10 bases. The CDR3 loop spans 15 amino acids. Germline CDR1 and CDR2: GTSNPN and SVGIG (reference sequence). With V trimmed by 2 bases and J by 3 bases, 4 bases remained unmatched. In nucleotides, the CDR3 is TGTGCCTGGAGTCCAGGGACAGGGGTCAATCAGCCCCAGCATTTT. Its protein product is CAWSPGTGVNQPQHF.

The genes are TRBV20-1 and TRBJ1-4; D not resolved. The V gene lost 5 bases and the J gene lost 6 bases, with 10 bases spanning the gap. The CDR3 contains 12 residues. CDR1 is DFQATT, CDR2 SNEGSKA, per germline (reference sequence). The CDR3 nucleotides are TGCAGTGCTTGGACGGAGTATGAAAAACTGTTTTTT. This gives the protein CSAWTEYEKLFF.

This clonotype was detected a few times. The rearrangement joins TRBV6-1 to TRBJ2-5; D remains ambiguous. The CDR3 is 12 amino acids. CDR1 and CDR2 (germline): MNHNS, SASEGT. V gave up 9 bases and J gave up 5 bases, with 13 bases separating them. CDR3: CASPLGGETQYF. The CDR3 region has the DNA TGTGCCAGTCCCCTCGGTGGGGAGACCCAGTACTTC.

The V call is TRBV12-3 or TRBV12-4, the J call TRBJ1-1, with 7 bases fitting TRBD1. This CDR3 has 15 amino acids. The V and J ends lost 4 bases and 0 bases, in that order; junction bases with no gene match: 5. CDR3 nucleotides: TGTGCCAGCAGTTACCGAACAGGGGTGAACACTGAAGCTTTCTTT. Its protein product is CASSYRTGVNTEAFF.

The rearrangement links TRBV12-3 or TRBV12-4 to TRBJ1-1, with 8 positions matching TRBD1. The CDR3 has 15 amino acids. V gave up 6 bases and J gave up 5 bases; unmatched junction bases: 11. Written as DNA, the CDR3 is TGTGCCAGCAGCGATCAGGGGGCGCGGCAGACTGAAGCTTTCTTT. This gives the protein CASSDQGARQTEAFF.

The chain couples TRBV4-2 to TRBJ2-4; the match to TRBD2 covers 11 bases. After removal of 6 bases from V and 5 bases from J, the junction contained 9 bases not matched to a gene. The CDR3 covers 16 residues. CDR1 is LGHNA and CDR2 is YNFKEQ in the germline V gene. The CDR3 is CASSLYSGGAQNIQYF. The CDR3 nucleotides are TGTGCCAGCAGTCTATATAGCGGGGGGGCCCAAAACATTCAGTACTTC.

This clonotype is medium-sized in the sample. The CDR3: CASSLDSNQPQHF. The CDR3 DNA reads TGTGCCAGCAGCTTAGACAGCAATCAGCCCCAGCATTTT. V and J are TRBV7-8 and TRBJ1-5, with D uncertain. The CDR3 length is 13 residues. V was pared by 1 base and J by 1 base, with 2 bases between. CDR1 and CDR2 (germline): SGHVS, FQNEAQ.

J is TRBJ2-1 and V is TRBV5-6; D remains ambiguous. Looked up from germline, CDR1 is SGHDT and CDR2 is YYEEEE. The CDR3 loop spans 15 amino acids. V was pared by 2 bases and J by 6 bases, with 15 bases between. CDR3 nucleotide sequence: TGTGCCAGCAGCTTTGAAAGGCCTGGTGGCAATGAGCAGTTCTTC. Residues: CASSFERPGGNEQFF. The whole variable domain, filled in from reference TRBV5-6 and TRBJ2-1, reads DAGVTQSPTHLIKTRGQQVTLRCSPKSGHDTVSWYQQALGQGPQFIFQYYEEEERQRGNFPDRFSGHQFPNYSSELNVNALLLGDSALYLCASSFERPGGNEQFFGPGTRLTVL.

The chain joins TRBV4-2 to TRBJ1-3; possible D gene TRBD1, 5 bases. The V end was cut by 0 bases, the J end by 0 bases, with 15 bases between. The CDR3 contains 18 residues. Germline lookup yields CDR1 LGHNA and CDR2 YNFKEQ. The CDR3 sequence: CASSQDSPTVSSGNTIYF. CDR3 sequence (DNA): TGTGCCAGCAGCCAAGATTCTCCGACAGTCTCCTCTGGAAACACCATATATTTT.

The V and J genes are TRBV12-3 or TRBV12-4 and TRBJ1-3; D is uncertain. The CDR3 runs to 13 residues. The V and J ends lost 7 bases and 3 bases respectively, with 10 bases between them. The CDR3: CASTARVGNTIYF. For the CDR3, the DNA is TGTGCCAGCACAGCACGGGTTGGAAACACCATATATTTT.